This TCR beta chain was sequenced for a study of cytomegalovirus exposure and HLA in healthy donors. The wider study: The platform used for the 120 or so validation repertoires matched that of the 666 first-cohort repertoires, a later analysis reported.

Sequenced by immunoSEQ multiplex PCR; TCRdb stores in-frame clones only, minus some. The sample includes around 99,000 clones, about 88% of them seen just once. Trimming took 6 bases from V and 7 from J; bases not matched to a gene: 5. The CDR3 totals 14 residues. In germline, CDR1 is KGHSH, CDR2 LQKENI. Study-level results: Most TCR sequences proved rare, with some public TCRs found in many donors. It was reported that the classifier diagnosed cytomegalovirus status with high specificity and sensitivity in both the original and validation cohorts. The study flagged 150 to 200 TCR beta chains as cytomegalovirus-associated.

Turning to this clone: Its target is unknown.

The chain combines TRBV18 with TRBJ2-1; 11 nucleotides align to TRBD1. The sequencing input was PBMCs. The TCR sequence derives from a young woman in good health and CMV-seronegative. The CDR3 nucleotides are TGTGCCAGCTCCCCCGGGACAGGGGGTAATGAGCAGTTCTTC. Its translation: CASSPGTGGNEQFF.